The TCR beta chain described here comes from a study of cytomegalovirus exposure and HLA in healthy donors. Study results and limitations: With further analysis later on, most CMV-associated TCR beta chains appeared HLA-restricted.

Researchers ran the PCR with 60 Vbeta and 13 Jbeta primers. The data were produced by immunoSEQ multiplex PCR, yet TCRdb's version contains in-frame clones alone and is incomplete. In the table there are fewer than 200,000 clones, roughly 81% of which are singletons. As to this clone: The antigen remains unidentified.

The germline V gene has CDR1 PRHDT and CDR2 FYEKMQ (reference sequence). This CDR3 region has 16 residues. V gave up 4 bases and J gave up 1 base; unmatched junction bases: 10. The sequenced sample consisted of PBMCs. The chain carries TRBV13 and TRBJ2-7, with 7 positions matching TRBD1. The receptor's source is a woman aged 50 to 65 in good health and CMV-seronegative. The CDR3 DNA is TGTGCCAGCAGCTCCATGACAGGGAAAGTTTCCTACGAGCAGTACTTC. It is translated as CASSSMTGKVSYEQYF.